One sample yielded the 3 T cell receptor beta chains listed below, sequenced in a study of OX40 agonist ivuxolimab in advanced cancers. Assay: immunoSEQ multiplex PCR; the TCRdb copy retains only in-frame clones and omits some. Of tens of thousands of clones in the sample, about 86% were seen once. This sample comprised CD4+ or CD8+ T cells sorted from blood, obtained in a trial of the OX40 agonist ivuxolimab. These receptor sequences come from an adult with an advanced solid tumor such as melanoma, head and neck, liver or kidney cancer.

The V call is TRBV2, the J call TRBJ2-1, with a tentative D call TRBD2 (7 bases). Germline loops: CDR1 SNHLY, CDR2 FYNNEI. Trimming pared 2 bases from V and 10 bases from J, leaving 12 bases between. This CDR3 spans 13 amino acids. The CDR3 region has the DNA TGTGCCAGCAGTGAAAGGGGGAGGGTAGAGCAGTTCTTC. Amino acid sequence: CASSERGRVEQFF. The full variable domain, rest sourced from reference TRBV2 and TRBJ2-1, is EPEVTQTPSHQVTQMGQEVILRCVPISNHLYFYWYRQILGQKVEFLVSFYNNEISEKSEIFDDQFSVERPDGSNFTLKIRSTKLEDSAMYFCASSERGRVEQFFGPGTRLTVL.

The V and J genes are TRBV6-1 and TRBJ2-7; D call uncertain. Trimming shortened V by 8 bases and J by 2 bases, and 13 bases separated the two germline ends. Germline-derived CDR1 and CDR2 are MNHNS and SASEGT. The CDR3 spans 13 residues. The CDR3 coding sequence is TGTGCCAGCGCCATCATGTTCACCTACGAGCAGTACTTC. This codes for CASAIMFTYEQYF.

The chain has TRBV18 and TRBJ1-1, with D possibly matching TRBD1 (6 bases). The CDR3 sequence is 15 residues long. Germline values: CDR1 KGHSH, CDR2 LQKENI. V was clipped by 2 bases and J by 7 bases, with 17 bases between them. The CDR3 loop is CASSPSGTGPSEAFF. Here the CDR3 DNA reads TGTGCCAGCTCACCAAGCGGCACAGGGCCGAGTGAAGCTTTCTTT.